This TCR beta chain was identified in a study of response to subunit inactivated influenza vaccine. General study findings and limits: Only a handful of new T cells, the authors suggested, are recruited with each seasonal influenza vaccination.

TCRdb used MiXCR to reprocess the RT-PCR reads, holding one entry per CDR3 protein. The repertoire holds 560,000 or so distinct CDR3 sequences, with roughly 8.2% as singletons. This clonotype was counted ten times or more. The antigen is unknown. The TCR comes from a man aged 50-75 years who received an inactivated influenza vaccine. The input for sequencing was PBMCs from blood, taken around 25 months after vaccination.

The CDR3, as DNA: TGCGCCAGCAGCTCACAAATCGGAGAGACCCAGTACTTC. Amino acid sequence: CASSSQIGETQYF. The chain employs TRBV5-1 and TRBJ2-5; no reliable D call. Germline CDR1 SGHRS, CDR2 YFSETQ. V was cut by 3 bases and J by 4 bases, with 10 bases left in between. The CDR3 has 13 residues.